The rows below give T cell receptor beta chains drawn from one sample of a study of identical twins. One entry per CDR3 protein results from TCRdb running MiXCR on the 5' RACE reads. This sample yields approximately 530,000 distinct CDR3 sequences, of which 20% to 25% are seen a single time; around 0.48% belongs to the top ten. The data also belong to a second study, concerning yellow fever vaccine responses in identical twins.

Sequenced sample: CD4+ T cells sorted from blood. These receptors all stem from a woman under 30 in good health. The CDR3 runs from the conserved cysteine through the conserved F or W. A D gene is named only where the DNA matches it firmly. Clone size is not always given. Where it is, it says once, few, many or a class for expanded clones.

v_call	d_call	clone_size	j_call	cdr3_nt	cdr3_aa
TRBV27	TRBD2	-	TRBJ2-1	TGTGCCAGCAGTTTAGGGAGGGGCAGGGTAAGGGGCTCCTACAATGAGCAGTTCTTC	CASSLGRGRVRGSYNEQFF
TRBV18	TRBD1	-	TRBJ2-5	TGTGCCAGCTCACCGATCCCTCCCGGGACAGGGGAGACCCAGTACTTC	CASSPIPPGTGETQYF
TRBV27	TRBD2	-	TRBJ2-3	TGTGCCAGCAGTTACGCCGGGACTAGTAGCACAGATACGCAGTATTTT	CASSYAGTSSTDTQYF
TRBV4-1	-	few	TRBJ1-6	TGCGCCAGCAGCCAAGGACAGTCTGTGATTTCACCCCTCCACTTT	CASSQGQSVISPLHF
TRBV12-3/TRBV12-4	-	-	TRBJ1-2	TGTGCCAGCAGTTTAATAGTGGCAAGAGCTAACTATGGCTACACCTTC	CASSLIVARANYGYTF
TRBV6-5	-	-	TRBJ2-7	TGTGCCAGCAGTTACTCGTTTGGCGGCTCCTACGAGCAGTACTTC	CASSYSFGGSYEQYF
TRBV4-1	TRBD1	-	TRBJ2-1	TGCGCCAGCAGCCGCCCCATATATGGGACAGGGAACAATGAGCAGTTCTTC	CASSRPIYGTGNNEQFF
TRBV20-1	-	-	TRBJ2-1	TGCAGTGCAAGAACTGATGAGCAGTTCTTC	CSARTDEQFF
TRBV20-1	TRBD2	once	TRBJ2-7	TGCAGTGCTAGCCTAGCGGGAGTCGACGAGCAGTACTTC	CSASLAGVDEQYF
TRBV2	TRBD2	-	TRBJ2-7	TGTGCCAGCAGTGAAGATGGGCCGGGACTAGCGGGAGGGCCCTACTCCTACGAGCAGTACTTC	CASSEDGPGLAGGPYSYEQYF
TRBV14	TRBD2	few	TRBJ2-1	TGTGCCAGCAGCTTCCTGGTTACTAGCGCAACTTACAATGAGCAGTTCTTC	CASSFLVTSATYNEQFF
TRBV24-1	-	-	TRBJ2-1	TGTGCCACCAGTGACCAATATAACTCCTACAATGAGCAGTTCTTC	CATSDQYNSYNEQFF
TRBV3-1	-	-	TRBJ1-4	TGTGCCAGCAGCCTGGGCGGAGGGAATTCTCAAAAACTGTTTTTT	CASSLGGGNSQKLFF
TRBV12-3/TRBV12-4	TRBD2	once	TRBJ2-7	TGTGCCAGCAGTCCTAGCGGGATTAACTACGAGCAGTACTTC	CASSPSGINYEQYF
TRBV11-3	-	-	TRBJ2-5	TGTGCCAGCCCACGGCAGAAGACCCAGTACTTC	CASPRQKTQYF
TRBV4-1	-	-	TRBJ2-1	TGCGCCAGCAGCCAAGGAGGACTGAACTCCTACAATGAGCAGTTCTTC	CASSQGGLNSYNEQFF
TRBV12-3/TRBV12-4	-	few	TRBJ2-1	TGTGCCAGCAGTTTAGGGGGGCTGATCTACAATGAGCAGTTCTTC	CASSLGGLIYNEQFF
TRBV10-3	-	-	TRBJ2-5	TGTGCCATCAGGGGGAGTAATCAAGAGACCCAGTACTTC	CAIRGSNQETQYF
TRBV20-1	-	few	TRBJ2-3	TGCAGCTGGCGGGGACACACAGATACGCAGTATTTT	CSWRGHTDTQYF
TRBV7-8	TRBD2	-	TRBJ2-1	TGTGCCAGCAGCCCGAGAACTAGCGAGACCTCCACCTACAATGAGCAGTTCTTC	CASSPRTSETSTYNEQFF
TRBV20-1	-	-	TRBJ1-4	TGCAGTGCTCCGGGGGATACTAATGAAAAACTGTTTTTT	CSAPGDTNEKLFF
TRBV29-1	-	few	TRBJ1-1	TGCAGCGTTGGGACCGAAATGAACACTGAAGCTTTCTTT	CSVGTEMNTEAFF
TRBV29-1	TRBD1	few	TRBJ1-2	TGCAGCGTGGCGACAGGGGAAGCAGGAAGTGGCTACACCTTC	CSVATGEAGSGYTF
TRBV24-1	TRBD2	few	TRBJ2-1	TGTGCCACCAGTGATTTGCTAGCGGGCAATGAGCAGTTCTTC	CATSDLLAGNEQFF
TRBV2	-	-	TRBJ2-1	TGTGCCAGCAGTGCCGACATTTCCTACAATGAGCAGTTCTTC	CASSADISYNEQFF
TRBV7-3	TRBD2	-	TRBJ2-3	TGTGCCAGCAGCGCCGGGACTAGCGGACGCACAGATACGCAGTATTTT	CASSAGTSGRTDTQYF
TRBV12-3/TRBV12-4	-	many	TRBJ2-5	TGTGCCAGCAGTTTGACTGAAGAGACCCAGTACTTC	CASSLTEETQYF
TRBV12-3/TRBV12-4	-	-	TRBJ2-2	TGTGCCAGCAGTTTTGGGGAAACGAACACCGGGGAGCTGTTTTTT	CASSFGETNTGELFF
TRBV13	TRBD2	few	TRBJ2-7	TGTGCCAGCAGCTCGCAGACTAGCGGGAGATTTACGAGCTCCTACGAGCAGTACTTC	CASSSQTSGRFTSSYEQYF
TRBV27	TRBD2	few	TRBJ2-5	TGTGCCAGCAGTTCGGCTAGCGGCCCCCAAGAGACCCAGTACTTC	CASSSASGPQETQYF
TRBV9	TRBD1	-	TRBJ1-2	TGTGCCAGCAGCGCCGGACAGGCAACCTATGGCTACACCTTC	CASSAGQATYGYTF
TRBV18	-	few	TRBJ1-3	TGTGCCAGCTCACCCGGTGGGGGGCTTGGAAACACCATATATTTT	CASSPGGGLGNTIYF
TRBV20-1	-	-	TRBJ2-3	TGCAGTGTACCCGGGCAGATTCGTAGCACAGATACGCAGTATTTT	CSVPGQIRSTDTQYF
TRBV5-1	-	-	TRBJ1-1	TGCGCCAGCAGCTTTACACAGCCGGGCACTGAAGCTTTCTTT	CASSFTQPGTEAFF
TRBV5-1	TRBD2	-	TRBJ2-2	TGCGCCAGCAGCTTCTGGACTAGCGGGCTAGGAGGAAACACCGGGGAGCTGTTTTTT	CASSFWTSGLGGNTGELFF
TRBV10-3	-	few	TRBJ2-5	TGTGCCATCAGCGACCACAGGGTTTTCGAGACCCAGTACTTC	CAISDHRVFETQYF
TRBV3-1	-	-	TRBJ1-5	TGTGCCAGCAGCCTGGGGGGAAGGCCCCAGCATTTT	CASSLGGRPQHF
TRBV21-1	-	few	TRBJ1-4	TGTGCCAGCAGCAAAGAAGGGGGGCCAACTAATGAAAAACTGTTTTTT	CASSKEGGPTNEKLFF
TRBV24-1	-	few	TRBJ2-1	TGTGCCACCAGTGATATATCGCTCTCCTACAATGAGCAGTTCTTC	CATSDISLSYNEQFF
TRBV19	-	-	TRBJ2-2	TGTGCCAGTACTGCCAGGACCAGAAACACCGGGGAGCTGTTTTTT	CASTARTRNTGELFF
TRBV11-2	-	-	TRBJ1-6	TGTGCCAGCACGACGGGGTCCTATAATTCACCCCTCCACTTT	CASTTGSYNSPLHF
TRBV21-1	-	few	TRBJ1-3	TGTGCCAGATCCGACAGGGCATCTGGAAACACCATATATTTT	CARSDRASGNTIYF
TRBV6-2/TRBV6-3	-	few	TRBJ2-7	TGTGCCAGCAGTTACTCGAAGTTTTTACAGATCTCCTACGAGCAGTACTTC	CASSYSKFLQISYEQYF
TRBV12-3/TRBV12-4	-	few	TRBJ2-5	TGTGCCAGCAGCCCTGTCCCCCGGGAGACCCAGTACTTC	CASSPVPRETQYF
TRBV29-1	-	few	TRBJ1-3	TGCAGCGTTGAACCTCGACTGGGAAACACCATATATTTT	CSVEPRLGNTIYF
TRBV28	-	few	TRBJ1-5	TGTGCCAGCAGTTTAGTAAGCAGCTATAGCAATCAGCCCCAGCATTTT	CASSLVSSYSNQPQHF
TRBV4-2	TRBD1	-	TRBJ1-2	TGTGCCAGCAGCCAAGGAGATCTGACAGGGCTGGGTGGCTACACCTTC	CASSQGDLTGLGGYTF
TRBV6-1	-	-	TRBJ2-1	TGTACCGTCTATGATGAGCAGTTCTTC	CTVYDEQFF
TRBV29-1	TRBD2	few	TRBJ2-1	TGCAGCGGGTCCCGCCAAATTAGCGGGATTGAGGTCAATGAGCAGTTCTTC	CSGSRQISGIEVNEQFF